These 10 T cell receptor beta chains originate from one sample sequenced in a study of blood T cell repertoires in COVID-19. Generated by immunoSEQ multiplex PCR, the TCRdb table keeps only in-frame clones and is missing some. Here the sample spans 200,000 to 300,000 clones, approximately 80% being singletons. Sequenced input: peripheral blood. The source is an elderly woman with acute or convalescent COVID-19.

This sequence joins TRBV20-1 and TRBJ1-1; TRBD1 matches 8 bases. Per the germline V gene, CDR1 is DFQATT and CDR2 is SNEGSKA (reference sequence). V lost 3 bases and J lost 3; bases outside the gene matches: 6. The length of the CDR3 is 14 residues. The CDR3 sequence: CSASSRGLDTEAFF. The CDR3 DNA is TGCAGTGCTAGTAGCAGGGGGCTTGACACTGAAGCTTTCTTT.

The sample holds one count of this clone. The chain links TRBV7-9 to TRBJ1-4; D uncertain. Germline loops: CDR1 SEHNR, CDR2 FQNEAQ (reference sequence). Trimming removed 5 bases at V and 4 bases at J, with 11 bases between. The CDR3 totals 14 residues. DNA for the CDR3: TGTGCCAGCAGCCCACACGGGGTTAATGAAAAACTGTTTTTT. As protein: CASSPHGVNEKLFF.

With regard to this clone: Other DNA sequences within the sample encode an identical CDR3. The V gene is TRBV18, the J gene TRBJ2-5; 7 bases fit TRBD1. CDR1 KGHSH and CDR2 LQKENI come from the germline V gene. This CDR3 is built from 12 residues. V gave up 5 bases and J gave up 5 bases; unmatched junction bases: 2. CDR3 residues: CASSAGGETQYF. Here the CDR3 DNA reads TGTGCCAGCTCAGCAGGGGGTGAGACCCAGTACTTC.

The chain joins TRBV28 to TRBJ1-5; D is uncertain. This CDR3 is 17 amino acids long. The V end lost 6 bases, the J end lost 1 base, and 19 bases lay between the germline ends. The germline gives CDR1 MDHEN, CDR2 SYDVKM. CDR3 sequence: CASSSSRPMESNQPQHF. Here the CDR3 DNA reads TGTGCCAGCAGCTCGTCGAGGCCGATGGAGAGCAATCAGCCCCAGCATTTT.

This chain joins TRBV3-1 (or the pseudogene TRBV3-2) and TRBJ2-5; 15 positions match TRBD2. The trim removed 4 bases at V and 5 bases at J, leaving 5 bases unmatched. The CDR3 contains 16 residues. Per germline, CDR1 LGHDT and CDR2 YNNKEL (reference sequence). CDR3 residues: CASSRTSGGARETQYF. The CDR3 DNA follows: TGTGCCAGCAGCCGGACTAGCGGGGGGGCCCGTGAGACCCAGTACTTC.

The J gene is TRBJ1-1, the V gene TRBV7-9; tentatively, D is TRBD1 (5 bases). CDR1 is SEHNR, CDR2 FQNEAQ, per germline (reference sequence). The CDR3 totals 12 residues. Trimming stripped 10 bases from V and 10 bases from J, with 19 bases between. CDR3 coding DNA: TGTGCCACCCAGAACGACGGGGGGTTAGCTTTCTTT. Translation: CATQNDGGLAFF.

The chain has TRBV28 and TRBJ1-5, with D maybe TRBD1 (5 bases). The CDR3 is made up of 15 amino acids. Germline CDR1 is MDHEN and CDR2 is SYDVKM. V lost 6 bases and J lost 4, with 16 bases in between. DNA of the CDR3: TGTGCCAGCAGCCCCCCCGGGGGTTTAAATCAGCCCCAGCATTTT. Translation gives CASSPPGGLNQPQHF.

The chain links TRBV6-5 to TRBJ1-5, with D possibly being TRBD1 (5 bases). This CDR3 spans 13 amino acids. Germline lookup yields CDR1 MNHEY and CDR2 SVGAGI. Trimming removed 6 bases from V and 1 base from J, with 7 bases in between. The CDR3 DNA sequence: TGTGCCAGCAGAGCAGGGAGCAATCAGCCCCAGCATTTT. Residues: CASRAGSNQPQHF.

This chain connects TRBV5-1 to TRBJ2-7; 7 nucleotides line up with TRBD2. After removal of 0 bases from V and 2 bases from J, the junction contained 2 bases not matched to a gene. CDR3 size: 14 residues. Germline V gene data show CDR1 as SGHRS and CDR2 as YFSETQ. CDR3 sequence reads: CASSLGGLAYEQYF. The CDR3 DNA follows: TGCGCCAGCAGCTTGGGTGGACTAGCCTACGAGCAGTACTTC.

The chain has TRBV5-1 and TRBJ2-7; possibly TRBD1 for D (5 bases). V shed 0 bases and J shed 2 bases, with 12 bases lying between them. Germline CDR1 SGHRS, CDR2 YFSETQ. The CDR3 is made up of 15 amino acids. CDR3 nucleotides: TGCGCCAGCAGCTTGGCTGGGGCAGCTACCTACGAGCAGTACTTC. As protein: CASSLAGAATYEQYF.